Reported below is one TCR beta chain. This entry comes from a study of blood T cells in healthy people across ages. Individuals who donated were healthy Caucasians from Russia aged roughly 6 to 95. Germline lookup yields CDR1 DFQATT and CDR2 SNEGSKA (reference sequence). The CDR3 consists of 13 residues. V lost 4 bases, J lost 8 bases, and 5 bases stayed unmatched. PCR was performed a second time for about 6 to 11 cycles using a sample-barcoded 5' primer and a J-beta primer mix. Every sample gave at least 2.5 million paired-end reads containing CDR3. MiXCR, run by TCRdb on the 5' RACE reads, gives a single entry per CDR3 protein. The sample gives roughly 410,000 distinct CDR3 sequences, about 52% of which show up once; over 40% is in the top ten.

This TCR was sampled from a man aged 60 to 75 in good health. The chain has TRBV20-1 and TRBJ1-4; TRBD1 aligns across 9 bases. The material sequenced was blood. In nucleotides, the CDR3 is TGCAGTGCTAAGGACAGGGGAGGCGAAAAACTGTTTTTT. Translating gives CSAKDRGGEKLFF.